This entry lists 12 T cell receptor beta chains sequenced from one sample in a study of vaccination effects on CD4 cells after COVID-19. The assay was immunoSEQ multiplex PCR, and TCRdb's table has in-frame clones only and misses some. The sample yields around 46,000 clones, about 75% seen once. Antigen-specific CD4+ T cells were first expanded with viral peptide pools by the ViraFEST assay and only then sequenced. Investigators separated out CD4+ T cells once about 10 days of culture had passed. SARS-CoV-2 infection was confirmed by PCR in the person between March and December 2020. Their antigens are not known. This material consisted of CD4+ T cells from PBMCs cultured with a peptide pool, taken before COVID-19 vaccination. All receptors come from a human donor who had a prior SARS-CoV-2 infection.

The sample holds one count of this clone. The rearrangement joins TRBV11-2 to TRBJ2-1, with D perhaps TRBD2 (5 bases). Trimming removed 0 bases at V and 7 bases at J, with 10 bases between. The CDR3 has 14 amino acids. Per the germline V gene, CDR1 is SGHAT and CDR2 is FQNNGV. The CDR3 bases are TGTGCCAGCAGCTTAGATAGGCTAGCTAATGAGCAGTTCTTC. Translated: CASSLDRLANEQFF.

The chain couples TRBV5-1 to TRBJ1-1; D gene ambiguous. Trimming stripped 0 bases from V and 1 base from J, with 7 bases between. Per the germline V gene, CDR1 is SGHRS and CDR2 is YFSETQ. CDR3 length: 14 amino acids. The chain's CDR3 is CASSLGPENTEAFF. The CDR3 DNA reads TGCGCCAGCAGCTTGGGACCGGAGAACACTGAAGCTTTCTTT.

This clone was counted a single time. The rearrangement links TRBV20-1 to TRBJ2-1; D is undetermined. The CDR3 spans 11 residues. V lost 0 bases, J lost 6 bases, and 3 bases lay in between. The V gene's germline CDR1 is DFQATT and CDR2 SNEGSKA (reference sequence). CDR3 DNA sequence: TGCAGTGCTAGAGAACCCAATGAGCAGTTCTTC. Its translation: CSAREPNEQFF.

The chain joins TRBV5-4 to TRBJ2-3; D may match TRBD1 or TRBD2 (6 bases each). Per the germline V gene, CDR1 is SGHNT and CDR2 is YYREEE (reference sequence). CDR3 length: 16 amino acids. The V and J ends lost 3 bases and 0 bases respectively, with 14 bases between them. CDR3 nucleotide sequence: TGTGCCAGCAGCTGGGGGGCCACCCCTAGCACAGATACGCAGTATTTT. This translates into CASSWGATPSTDTQYF.

This clone was seen once. This sequence joins TRBV13 and TRBJ2-3; 12 nucleotides agree with TRBD2. The germline CDR1 and CDR2 sequences are PRHDT and FYEKMQ (reference sequence). V gave up 3 bases and J gave up 3 bases; unmatched junction bases: 7. The CDR3 consists of 17 residues. The CDR3 reads CASSFRLAGVGTDTQYF. The CDR3 DNA follows: TGTGCCAGCAGCTTTCGACTAGCGGGAGTTGGGACAGATACGCAGTATTTT.

The chain couples TRBV6-1 to TRBJ1-5; D is perhaps TRBD1 (5 bases). The CDR3 runs 16 residues. The V gene's germline CDR1 is MNHNS and CDR2 SASEGT. With 4 bases removed from V and 7 bases from J, the gap between germline ends came to 20 bases. CDR3 protein: CASSGPGRRGGQPQHF. Here the CDR3 DNA reads TGTGCCAGCAGTGGACCGGGACGCCGCGGTGGGCAGCCCCAGCATTTT.

The rearrangement joins TRBV30 to TRBJ1-3; tentative D call: TRBD1 (5 bases). Looked up from germline, CDR1 is GTSNPN and CDR2 is SVGIG (reference sequence). V was shortened by 8 bases and J by 0 bases, with 14 bases between the two germline ends. CDR3 length: 14 amino acids. The CDR3 loop reads CARDRGNSGNTIYF. CDR3 sequence (DNA): TGTGCCCGAGACAGAGGAAACTCTGGAAACACCATATATTTT. The complete variable domain, with remaining parts taken from reference TRBV30 and TRBJ1-3, reads SQTIHQWPATLVQPVGSPLSLECTVEGTSNPNLYWYRQAAGRGLQLLFYSVGIGQISSEVPQNLSASRPQDRQFILSSKKLLLSDSGFYLCARDRGNSGNTIYFGEGSWLTVV.

With regard to this clone: Different DNA sequences within this sample yield the same CDR3. V gene TRBV18 combines with J gene TRBJ2-5; 8 bases match TRBD1. Per the germline V gene, CDR1 is KGHSH and CDR2 is LQKENI. The trim removed 6 bases at V and 5 bases at J, leaving 2 bases unmatched. The length of the CDR3 is 12 residues. CDR3 sequence (DNA): TGTGCCAGCTCGAACAGGGGGGAGACCCAGTACTTC. Residues: CASSNRGETQYF.

The chain links TRBV11-3 to TRBJ2-2; no firm D call. The CDR3 covers 15 residues. Trimming shortened V by 5 bases and J by 6 bases, and 16 bases separated the two germline ends. The germline V gene encodes CDR1 SGHNT and CDR2 YENEEA. This CDR3 reads CASSPPADGSGELFF. DNA of the CDR3: TGTGCCAGCAGCCCCCCGGCGGACGGATCCGGGGAGCTGTTTTTT.

The chain is built from TRBV19 and TRBJ2-3; TRBD2 matches at 9 bases. The CDR3 runs to 14 residues. V shed 7 bases and J 3 bases; nucleotides not matched to a gene: 5. Germline assignment: CDR1 LNHDA and CDR2 SQIVND (reference sequence). Here the CDR3 reads CASTGLAETDTQYF. As DNA, the CDR3 is TGTGCCAGTACGGGACTAGCAGAAACAGATACGCAGTATTTT.

The V gene is TRBV5-1, the J gene TRBJ1-2; D is unresolved. CDR1 is SGHRS, CDR2 YFSETQ, per germline. V lost 0 bases to trimming and J lost 2 bases, with 11 bases between them. The CDR3 has 15 residues. In DNA, the CDR3 is TGCGCCAGCAGCTTGGTCCCTACACAGAACTATGGCTACACCTTC. Translated, it gives CASSLVPTQNYGYTF.

The CDR3 loop reads CASSLVSGWADTEAFF. The CDR3 nucleotides read TGTGCCAGCAGCTTAGTGTCGGGCTGGGCGGACACTGAAGCTTTCTTT. This sequence joins TRBV7-8 and TRBJ1-1; the D is unclear. The germline CDR1 and CDR2 sequences are SGHVS and FQNEAQ. This CDR3 comprises 16 residues. V was cut by 1 base and J by 3 bases, with 15 bases left in between.